Included here is one T cell receptor beta chain sequence, with context. This entry is derived from a study of blood T cell repertoires in COVID-19. Looking at the study overall: Material from acute and convalescent COVID-19 was sourced from the United States, Italy and Spain. T cells, B-cell-depleted T cells, or PBMCs supplied cDNA or gDNA.

Germline assignment: CDR1 SGHVS and CDR2 FNYEAQ. V was clipped by 7 bases and J by 6 bases; unmatched bases: 6. The CDR3 is 15 residues long. In the authors' methods: Estimation of nucleated cell counts was performed using reference gene primer amplification. Sequencing was performed with immunoSEQ multiplex PCR; in TCRdb, only in-frame clones are kept and a portion is missing. V, J and clone size are taken as reported in that table, and D and trimming were inferred from the DNA itself. The table has 200,000 to 250,000 clones, approximately 80% seen once. The chain links TRBV7-6 to TRBJ2-1; 13 bases are shared with TRBD2. The TCR comes from a woman of 80 years or more with acute or convalescent COVID-19. The sequenced sample consisted of peripheral blood. CDR3 protein: CASIDTSGRANEQFF. Here the CDR3 DNA reads TGTGCCAGCATCGACACTAGCGGGAGGGCCAATGAGCAGTTCTTC. Combining the CDR3 with reference TRBV7-6 and TRBJ2-1 gives the whole variable domain GAGVSQSPRYKVTKRGQDVALRCDPISGHVSLYWYRQALGQGPEFLTYFNYEAQQDKSGLPNDRFSAERPEGSISTLTIQRTEQRDSAMYRCASIDTSGRANEQFFGPGTRLTVL.